The 4 T cell receptor beta chains below were found in one sample sequenced in a study of T cell changes during pregnancy in multiple sclerosis (dated by TCRdb to the late 2010s). The library was prepared using the immunoSEQ multiplex PCR assay. TCRdb limited this immuneACCESS table to in-frame rearrangements with V and J called. A share of clones is missing; checked studies link under half to unresolved V genes, and the rest is unexplained. Recorded for this sample are about 67,000 clones; roughly 94% of them occurred a single time. The ten top clones hold roughly 1.5% of the sample. The specimen comprised peripheral blood, sampled after pregnancy. All receptors derive from a female donor with multiple sclerosis, enrolled in a pregnancy study.

Only one count was recorded for this clone. V is TRBV7-9 and J is TRBJ2-7; a possible D gene is TRBD1 (6 bases). The V end lost 5 bases, the J end lost 5 bases, and 13 bases lay between the germline ends. This CDR3 has 13 residues. Germline CDR1 is SEHNR and CDR2 is FQNEAQ (reference sequence). The CDR3 nucleotides are TGTGCCAGCAGCCGAGGACAGTACAACGAGCAGTACTTC. Translation gives CASSRGQYNEQYF.

The chain has TRBV7-2 and TRBJ2-3; the D gene is possibly TRBD1 (5 bases). V lost 2 bases to trimming and J lost 3 bases, with 6 bases between them. This CDR3 is built from 13 residues. Germline values: CDR1 SGHTA, CDR2 FQGNSA. CDR3 coding DNA: TGTGCCAGCAGCTTACGACAGACAGATACGCAGTATTTT. Amino acids: CASSLRQTDTQYF.

The chain carries TRBV5-1 and TRBJ2-3; a possible D gene is TRBD1 (6 bases). CDR3 length: 15 residues. V lost 3 bases, J lost 0 bases, and 11 bases lay in between. CDR1 and CDR2 from the germline V gene are SGHRS and YFSETQ. CDR3 nucleotide sequence: TGCGCCAGCAGCTCACAGGGTTCTAGCACAGATACGCAGTATTTT. Protein product: CASSSQGSSTDTQYF.

V usage is TRBV19 and J usage is TRBJ1-5; 9 nucleotides match TRBD1. This CDR3 comprises 15 residues. Germline V lookup: CDR1 LNHDA, CDR2 SQIVND (reference sequence). V dropped 8 bases and J dropped 2; count of bases not matched to a gene: 7. CDR3 amino acids: CASGTGGGGNQPQHF. The CDR3 DNA reads as TGTGCCAGTGGAACAGGGGGCGGGGGCAATCAGCCCCAGCATTTT. The entire variable domain, with the rest obtained from reference TRBV19 and TRBJ1-5, is as follows: DGGITQSPKYLFRKEGQNVTLSCEQNLNHDAMYWYRQDPGQGLRLIYYSQIVNDFQKGDIAEGYSVSREKKESFPLTVTSAQKNPTAFYLCASGTGGGGNQPQHFGDGTRLSIL.